This T cell receptor (beta chain) was sequenced for a study of blood T cell repertoires in COVID-19. Study-wide context: Spain, Italy and the United States supplied samples that represented acute and convalescent COVID-19. In each case, the material was cDNA or gDNA derived from T cells, B-cell-depleted T cells, or PBMCs.

This clone has just one count. The CDR3 has 17 residues. CDR1 and CDR2 (germline): SGHRS, YFSETQ. V was clipped by 4 bases and J by 7 bases; unmatched bases: 8. In the original analysis: Using reference gene primer amplification, nucleated cell counts were estimated. Sequencing used immunoSEQ multiplex PCR; TCRdb keeps in-frame clones, though not all of them. The V and J calls and clone size were taken over from that table, and D and trimming were inferred from the DNA. The sample consists of under 300,000 clones, about 80% of them appearing once. The rearrangement joins TRBV5-1 to TRBJ2-1; 16 positions agree with TRBD2. The clonotype comes from a woman older than 75 with active or convalescent COVID-19. The sample taken for sequencing was peripheral blood. CDR3 residues: CASSPGTSGGALNEQFF. The CDR3 DNA reads as TGCGCCAGCAGCCCTGGGACTAGCGGGGGGGCCCTTAATGAGCAGTTCTTC.